A selection of T cell receptor beta chains follows, all from one sample in a study of blood T cell repertoires in COVID-19. The assay was immunoSEQ multiplex PCR, and TCRdb's table has in-frame clones only and misses some. This sample has around 220,000 clones, with under 90% found just once. The specimen sequenced was peripheral blood. All receptors derive from a woman of 80 years or more with COVID-19, enrolled during active disease. The CDR3 runs from the conserved cysteine through the conserved F or W. A D gene is named only where the DNA matches it firmly.

v_call	j_call	d_call	cdr3_aa	cdr3_nt
TRBV5-1	TRBJ2-2	.	CASSLAITPGDTGELFF	TGCGCCAGCAGCTTGGCTATCACCCCCGGAGACACCGGGGAGCTGTTTTTT
TRBV5-4	TRBJ2-2	.	CASSSPGRRNTGELFF	TGTGCCAGCAGCTCTCCAGGGAGGAGGAACACCGGGGAGCTGTTTTTT
TRBV5-4	TRBJ1-2	TRBD1	CASGGTGTSNYGYTF	TGTGCCAGCGGAGGGACAGGGACGTCGAACTATGGCTACACCTTC
TRBV6-5	TRBJ1-5	TRBD1	CASRLGGMGQPQHF	TGTGCCAGCAGGCTAGGGGGCATGGGTCAGCCCCAGCATTTT
TRBV5-1	TRBJ2-7	TRBD1	CASSLGTGTGFYEQYF	TGCGCCAGCAGCTTGGGGACCGGGACAGGGTTTTACGAGCAGTACTTC
TRBV18	TRBJ2-7	TRBD2	CASSPGLAGSDEQYF	TGTGCCAGCTCACCCGGACTAGCGGGATCGGACGAGCAGTACTTC
TRBV5-1	TRBJ2-1	.	CASSLATPVNEQFF	TGCGCCAGCAGCTTGGCCACTCCCGTAAATGAGCAGTTCTTC
TRBV19	TRBJ2-2	TRBD2	CASSRLAGNTGELFF	TGTGCCAGTAGTAGACTAGCGGGTAACACCGGGGAGCTGTTTTTT
TRBV10-3	TRBJ2-7	TRBD1	CAISEGAGGLYEQYF	TGTGCCATCAGTGAGGGGGCAGGGGGTCTCTACGAGCAGTACTTC
TRBV2	TRBJ2-7	.	CASRKGKNYEQYF	TGTGCCAGCAGAAAGGGGAAAAACTACGAGCAGTACTTC
TRBV9	TRBJ2-2	.	CASSAEGQSGELFF	TGTGCCAGCAGCGCGGAGGGCCAGTCCGGGGAGCTGTTTTTT
TRBV6-6	TRBJ2-7	.	CASSYTQGFYEQYF	TGTGCCAGCAGTTATACCCAGGGTTTCTACGAGCAGTACTTC
TRBV6-4	TRBJ1-5	TRBD1	CASSGYGQGDSQPQHF	TGTGCCAGCAGTGGCTACGGACAGGGGGACAGCCAGCCCCAGCATTTT
TRBV9	TRBJ2-1	.	CASSQRGQSYNEQFF	TGTGCCAGCAGCCAAAGGGGTCAGTCTTACAATGAGCAGTTCTTC
TRBV2	TRBJ2-6	TRBD2	CASSSTGGAGANVLTF	TGTGCCAGCAGTTCTACGGGGGGGGCTGGGGCCAACGTCCTGACTTTC
TRBV5-1	TRBJ1-2	TRBD1	CASSTGTGRPYTF	TGCGCCAGCAGCACAGGGACAGGGCGGCCCTACACCTTC
TRBV2	TRBJ2-7	TRBD2	CASKAGLAGVWYEQYF	TGTGCCAGCAAGGCCGGACTAGCGGGGGTTTGGTACGAGCAGTACTTC
TRBV5-1	TRBJ1-2	TRBD1	CASSPGKTGFDGYTF	TGCGCCAGCAGCCCGGGAAAGACAGGGTTCGATGGCTACACCTTC